Following are 15 T cell receptor beta chains from one sample sequenced in a study of regulatory T cells in long-lasting Graves disease. Stated time point: persistent/refractory GD, antithyroid drugs over 5 years with positive TRAb. The TCR library was made from RNA that had been extracted from PBMCs in TRIzol. To make TCR beta libraries, researchers used iRepertoire HTBI primers and Arm-PCR of CDR3 regions. TCRdb independently ran MiXCR on the multiplex PCR reads; one entry per CDR3 protein. This table holds over 650,000 distinct CDR3 sequences, 25% to 30% found once. The starting material was peripheral blood mononuclear cells (PBMCs), obtained when the disease was refractory, from a patient treated with antithyroid drugs. These TCRs come from a female donor with Graves disease.

The CDR3 DNA sequence: TGTGCCAGCCGGACTAGCGGGAGGGCCGGGATTATAGAGCAGTACTTC. This sequence encodes CASRTSGRAGIIEQYF. The chain links TRBV6-1 to TRBJ2-7; 15 nucleotides match TRBD2. CDR1 and CDR2 (germline): MNHNS, SASEGT. Trimming took 8 bases from V and 7 from J; bases not matched to a gene: 12. The CDR3 has 16 amino acids.

The chain couples TRBV9 to TRBJ2-7; D is ambiguous. Between the trimmed V and J ends, which lost 0 bases and 2 bases, there was a span of 9 bases. CDR1 is SGDLS, CDR2 YYNGEE, per germline. The CDR3 totals 14 residues. The CDR3 DNA reads as TGTGCCAGCAGCGTAGGCCACGGCACCTACGAGCAGTACTTC. Protein product: CASSVGHGTYEQYF.

The V and J genes are TRBV6-2 or TRBV6-3 and TRBJ2-7; D might be TRBD2 (7 bases). V lost 2 bases and J lost 5, with 13 bases in between. The CDR3 loop spans 14 amino acids. Germline CDR1 reads MNHEY; CDR2 reads SVGEGT. For the CDR3, the DNA is TGTGCCAGCAGTTACAGGACTAGGGGGGACGAGCAGTACTTC. Protein: CASSYRTRGDEQYF.

This chain joins TRBV11-2 and TRBJ2-7, with D maybe TRBD2 (5 bases). The CDR3 is 16 residues long. The ends were cut back, 5 bases at V and 7 bases at J, with 24 bases in the middle. Germline CDR1 SGHAT, CDR2 FQNNGV. The CDR3, as DNA: TGTGCCAGCAGCACCCCTCCCCACTCGACACGAGGGGAGCAGTACTTC. Its protein product is CASSTPPHSTRGEQYF.

The V gene is TRBV6-2 or TRBV6-3, the J gene TRBJ2-7; TRBD1 matches at 9 bases. The germline V gene encodes CDR1 MNHEY and CDR2 SVGEGT. V was pared by 5 bases and J by 4 bases, with 9 bases of the junction left unmatched. CDR3 length: 15 residues. Written as DNA, the CDR3 is TGTGCCAGCAGTGAGCCCGGGACAGGGATGTACGAGCAGTACTTC. Protein: CASSEPGTGMYEQYF.

This clonotype was seen many times. The chain carries TRBV12-3 or TRBV12-4 and TRBJ2-7; unclear D gene. The CDR3 consists of 13 residues. Deletions cut 3 bases from V and 2 bases from J, with 8 bases between. The CDR3 spells CASSFKETYEQYF. As DNA, the CDR3 is TGTGCCAGCAGTTTTAAGGAGACCTACGAGCAGTACTTC.

At least ten counts were recorded for this clonotype. V and J are TRBV28 and TRBJ1-1; D is undetermined. Germline CDR1 MDHEN, CDR2 SYDVKM. Trimming cost V 3 bases and J 1 base, with 9 bases left between them. This CDR3 has 14 residues. In DNA, the CDR3 is TGTGCCAGCAGTTTCAGGCAGTGGAACACTGAAGCTTTCTTT. Translated, it gives CASSFRQWNTEAFF.

This clonotype was seen a handful of times. The chain is built from TRBV12-5 and TRBJ2-5; D possibly corresponds to TRBD1 (6 bases). The CDR3 spans 17 residues. Germline V gene lookup returns CDR1 LGHNT and CDR2 FRNRAP. The V end lost 0 bases, the J end lost 0 bases, and 14 bases lay between the germline ends. The CDR3 sequence is CASGLVGAGPYQETQYF. The DNA of the CDR3 is TGTGCTAGTGGTTTGGTGGGGGCAGGACCGTACCAAGAGACCCAGTACTTC.

Comments on this clonotype: This CDR3 fails to terminate in the conserved phenylalanine or tryptophan, so it likely reflects a read error. The chain uses TRBV13 and TRBJ1-1; perhaps TRBD1 as D (5 bases). Germline V lookup: CDR1 PRHDT, CDR2 FYEKMQ (reference sequence). This CDR3 region has 16 residues. Trimming removed 7 bases at V and 0 bases at J, with 18 bases between. The CDR3 DNA follows: TGTGCCAGCACCGACGTTACGAACAGGATGAACACTGAAGCTTTCTCT. Its protein is CASTDVTNRMNTEAFS.

This sequence joins TRBV11-1 and TRBJ2-7, with D possibly TRBD2 on 7 matching bases. CDR3 length equals 14 residues. V was pared by 6 bases and J by 6 bases, with 18 bases between. The germline CDR1 and CDR2 sequences are SGHAT and FQDESV (reference sequence). CDR3 DNA: TGTGCCAGCAGGCCCTCCGGGGGGCCATCCGAGCAGTACTTC. It encodes CASRPSGGPSEQYF.

For this clonotype: One base away lies a much larger clone, so this may be a sequencing read error. The chain has TRBV12-3 or TRBV12-4 and TRBJ1-4; perhaps TRBD1 as D (5 bases). The length of the CDR3 is 15 residues. The V gene lost 5 bases and the J gene lost 7 bases, with 17 bases spanning the gap. The CDR3 loop is CASSTHRRQSEKLFF. The CDR3 DNA is TGTGCCAGCAGTACCCACAGGAGGCAGAGTGAAAAACTGTTTTTT.

The J gene is TRBJ1-1, the V gene TRBV5-1; 7 bases match TRBD1. This CDR3 is built from 15 residues. The V gene's germline CDR1 is SGHRS and CDR2 YFSETQ. Trimming removed 4 bases from V and 1 base from J; junction bases left unmatched: 7. The CDR3, as DNA: TGCGCCAGCAGCCCCCGGGAGGGGGCGAACACTGAAGCTTTCTTT. As protein: CASSPREGANTEAFF.

This chain uses TRBV7-9 with TRBJ1-1; D call uncertain. V lost 1 base and J 6 bases, leaving 6 bases between the germline ends. Germline V gene sequence: CDR1 SEHNR, CDR2 FQNEAQ (reference sequence). The CDR3 runs 12 residues. The CDR3 protein is CASSLEYSEAFF. The CDR3 DNA is TGTGCCAGCAGCTTAGAGTATTCTGAAGCTTTCTTT. Full variable domain (rest looked up from reference TRBV7-9 and TRBJ1-1): DTGVSQNPRHKITKRGQNVTFRCDPISEHNRLYWYRQTLGQGPEFLTYFQNEAQLEKSRLLSDRFSAERPKGSFSTLEIQRTEQGDSAMYLCASSLEYSEAFFGQGTRLTVV.

This clonotype was found a few times. The chain is built from TRBV27 and TRBJ1-1; 8 bases map to TRBD1. V lost 8 bases, J lost 1 base, and 6 bases stayed unmatched. The CDR3 is 14 amino acids. Looked up from germline, CDR1 is MNHEY and CDR2 is SMNVEV (reference sequence). CDR3 in DNA: TGTGCCAGCGGGGGGACAGGAGGGAACACTGAAGCTTTCTTT. Translated: CASGGTGGNTEAFF.

This clonotype was counted only a few times. The genes are TRBV19 and TRBJ1-2, with D hard to call. Trimming stripped 3 bases from V and 5 bases from J, with 7 bases between. CDR1 is LNHDA, CDR2 SQIVND, per germline (reference sequence). The CDR3 has 12 amino acids. CDR3 protein: CASSISAYGYTF. CDR3 DNA sequence: TGTGCCAGTAGTATCTCAGCGTATGGCTACACCTTC.